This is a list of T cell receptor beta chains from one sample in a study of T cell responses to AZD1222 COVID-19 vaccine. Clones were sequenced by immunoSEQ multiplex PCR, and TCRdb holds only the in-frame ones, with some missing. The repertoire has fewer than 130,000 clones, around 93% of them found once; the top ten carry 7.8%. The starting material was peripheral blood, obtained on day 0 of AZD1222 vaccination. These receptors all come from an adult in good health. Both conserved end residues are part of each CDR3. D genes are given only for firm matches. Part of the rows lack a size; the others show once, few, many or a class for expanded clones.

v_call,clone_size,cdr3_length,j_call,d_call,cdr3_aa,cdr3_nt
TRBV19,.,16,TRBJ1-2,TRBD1,CASSRGTGARNYGYTF,TGTGCCAGTAGTAGGGGGACAGGGGCGCGCAACTATGGCTACACCTTC
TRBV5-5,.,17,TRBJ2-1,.,CASSLGGQRSSYNEQFF,TGTGCCAGCAGCTTGGGCGGGCAGCGGAGCTCCTACAATGAGCAGTTCTTC
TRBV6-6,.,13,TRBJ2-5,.,CASRPTGQETQYF,TGTGCCAGCAGACCGACAGGACAAGAGACCCAGTACTTC
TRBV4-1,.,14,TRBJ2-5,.,CASSQDYDQETQYF,TGCGCCAGCAGCCAAGATTATGACCAAGAGACCCAGTACTTC
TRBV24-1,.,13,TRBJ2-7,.,CATNGGLGYEQYF,TGTGCCACCAACGGGGGGCTTGGTTACGAGCAGTACTTC
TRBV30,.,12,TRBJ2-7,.,CAWSEATYEQYF,TGTGCCTGGTCCGAAGCAACCTACGAGCAGTACTTC
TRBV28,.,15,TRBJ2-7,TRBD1,CASSRPQGDSYEQYF,TGTGCCAGCAGCCGACCACAGGGGGACTCCTACGAGCAGTACTTC
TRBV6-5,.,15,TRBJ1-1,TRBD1,CASSSGGQGYTEAFF,TGTGCCAGCAGTTCCGGTGGACAGGGGTACACTGAAGCTTTCTTT
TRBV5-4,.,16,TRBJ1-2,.,CASSLQGGRGNYGYTF,TGTGCCAGCAGCTTACAAGGGGGAAGGGGTAACTATGGCTACACCTTC
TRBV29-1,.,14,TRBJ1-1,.,CSVDRDRLYTEAFF,TGCAGCGTCGACCGGGACCGACTTTACACTGAAGCTTTCTTT
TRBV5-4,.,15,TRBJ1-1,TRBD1,CASSPPGTGGTEAFF,TGTGCCAGCAGCCCTCCCGGGACAGGGGGCACTGAAGCTTTCTTT
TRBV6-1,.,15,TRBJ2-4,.,CASSEDYIAKNIQYF,TGTGCCAGCAGTGAGGACTATATAGCCAAAAACATTCAGTACTTC
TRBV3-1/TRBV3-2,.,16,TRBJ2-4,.,CASSRHTLEGKNIQYF,TGTGCCAGCAGCCGACATACATTAGAGGGCAAAAACATTCAGTACTTC
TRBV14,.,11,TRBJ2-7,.,CASSHTYEQYF,TGTGCCAGCAGCCATACCTACGAGCAGTACTTC
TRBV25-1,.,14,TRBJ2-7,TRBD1,CASSGDRGIYEQYF,TGTGCCAGCAGTGGGGACAGGGGGATCTACGAGCAGTACTTC
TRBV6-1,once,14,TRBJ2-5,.,CASSEGEEQETQYF,TGTGCCAGCAGTGAAGGGGAGGAACAAGAGACCCAGTACTTC
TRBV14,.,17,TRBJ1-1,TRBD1,CASSLFQGGLINTEAFF,TGTGCCAGCAGCCTCTTCCAGGGGGGCCTGATAAACACTGAAGCTTTCTTT
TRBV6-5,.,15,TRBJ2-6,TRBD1,CASSWTGPGANVLTF,TGTGCCAGCAGTTGGACAGGGCCCGGGGCCAACGTCCTGACTTTC
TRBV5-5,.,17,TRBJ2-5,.,CASSLPPGTGLQETQYF,TGTGCCAGCAGCTTGCCCCCGGGCACGGGGCTTCAAGAGACCCAGTACTTC
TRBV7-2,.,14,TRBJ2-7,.,CASSLTHTGYEQYF,TGTGCCAGCAGCTTAACACATACCGGCTACGAGCAGTACTTC
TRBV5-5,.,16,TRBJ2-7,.,CASRSDSTYSFFEQYF,TGTGCCAGCAGGTCGGACTCAACGTACTCGTTTTTCGAGCAGTACTTC
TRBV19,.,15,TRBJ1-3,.,CASSFYSVSGNTIYF,TGTGCCAGTAGTTTCTACTCCGTCTCTGGAAACACCATATATTTT
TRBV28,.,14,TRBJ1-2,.,CASSFSGEAYGYTF,TGTGCCAGCAGTTTTTCAGGGGAGGCCTATGGCTACACCTTC
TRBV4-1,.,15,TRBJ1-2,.,CASSQDGQAPLGYTF,TGCGCCAGCAGCCAAGATGGGCAGGCGCCTCTTGGCTACACCTTC
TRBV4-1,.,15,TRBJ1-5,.,CASSTYPGGNQPQHF,TGCGCCAGCAGCACTTATCCAGGGGGCAATCAGCCCCAGCATTTT
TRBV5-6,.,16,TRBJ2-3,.,CASSLRVRGTTDTQYF,TGTGCCAGCAGCTTGCGGGTAAGAGGGACCACAGATACGCAGTATTTT
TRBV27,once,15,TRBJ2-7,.,CASTLLGQGSYEQYF,TGTGCCAGCACCCTTTTGGGGCAGGGTTCCTACGAGCAGTACTTC
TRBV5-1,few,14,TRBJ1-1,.,CASSLSRLNTEAFF,TGCGCCAGCAGCTTGTCTCGATTGAACACTGAAGCTTTCTTT
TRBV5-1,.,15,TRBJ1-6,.,CASRTESSYNSPLHF,TGCGCCAGCAGGACGGAGAGCTCCTATAATTCACCCCTCCACTTT
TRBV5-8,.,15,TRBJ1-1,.,CASSWSRETNTEAFF,TGTGCCAGCAGCTGGTCAAGGGAAACGAACACTGAAGCTTTCTTT
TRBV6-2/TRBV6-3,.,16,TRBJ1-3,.,CASSPRGRSSGNTIYF,TGTGCCAGCAGTCCCCGGGGCCGAAGCTCTGGAAACACCATATATTTT
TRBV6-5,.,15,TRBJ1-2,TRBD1,CASSYPGTGNYGYTF,TGTGCCAGCAGTTACCCTGGGACAGGAAACTATGGCTACACCTTC
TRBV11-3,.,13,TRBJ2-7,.,CASSRRRDSEQYF,TGTGCCAGCAGCAGACGCCGGGACTCAGAGCAGTACTTC
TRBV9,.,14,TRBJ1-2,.,CASSVGNQGDGYTF,TGTGCCAGCAGCGTCGGCAATCAGGGTGATGGCTACACCTTC
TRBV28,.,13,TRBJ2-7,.,CASSSLQGYEQYF,TGTGCCAGCAGTTCCTTACAGGGCTACGAGCAGTACTTC
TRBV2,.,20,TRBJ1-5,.,CASSVEGQVDGIHLNQPQHF,TGTGCCAGCAGTGTAGAGGGGCAGGTGGATGGAATACACTTGAATCAGCCCCAGCATTTT
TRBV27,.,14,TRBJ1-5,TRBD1,CASSQTGGNQPQHF,TGTGCCAGCAGCCAGACAGGGGGCAACCAGCCCCAGCATTTT
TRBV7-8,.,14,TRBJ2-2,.,CASSPLGGSGELFF,TGTGCCAGCAGCCCCCTCGGAGGTTCCGGGGAGCTGTTTTTT
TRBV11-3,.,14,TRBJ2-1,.,CASSLDASYNEQFF,TGTGCCAGCAGCTTAGACGCCAGCTACAATGAGCAGTTCTTC
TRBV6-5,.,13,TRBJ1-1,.,CASNPRENTEAFF,TGTGCCAGCAATCCCCGGGAGAACACTGAAGCTTTCTTT
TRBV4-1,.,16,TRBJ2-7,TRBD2,CASSQEGTSGSYEQYF,TGCGCCAGCAGCCAAGAGGGGACTAGCGGGTCCTACGAGCAGTACTTC
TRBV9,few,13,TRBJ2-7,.,CASSGTTAYEQYF,TGTGCCAGCAGCGGGACAACTGCCTACGAGCAGTACTTC
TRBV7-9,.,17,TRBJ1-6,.,CASSLASGHRSNSPLHF,TGTGCCAGCAGCTTAGCCTCCGGACATCGAAGTAATTCACCCCTCCACTTT